These 20 T cell receptor beta chains were all obtained from the same sample, sequenced in a study of blood T cell repertoires in COVID-19. Using immunoSEQ multiplex PCR, the repertoire was profiled, and TCRdb retains in-frame clones only, with some absent. The table includes 210,000 or so clones, roughly 90% detected once. The sequenced sample was peripheral blood. Every receptor here comes from a middle-aged man with acute or convalescent COVID-19.

The chain links TRBV20-1 to TRBJ2-1; 9 bases fit TRBD2. Germline V gene lookup returns CDR1 DFQATT and CDR2 SNEGSKA (reference sequence). There are 10 residues in the CDR3. The ends lost 3 bases at V and 15 bases at J; junction bases unmatched: 3. As DNA, the CDR3 is TGCAGTGCTAGTAGCGGGGGCTGGTTCTTC. It translates to CSASSGGWFF.

The rearrangement links TRBV3-1 (or the pseudogene TRBV3-2) to TRBJ1-2; TRBD1 agrees at 8 bases. Germline V lookup: CDR1 LGHDT, CDR2 YNNKEL (reference sequence). The CDR3 spans 18 residues. V was clipped by 0 bases and J by 4 bases; unmatched bases: 13. CDR3 sequence reads: CASSQELFRDRPIYGYTF. Written as DNA, the CDR3 is TGTGCCAGCAGCCAAGAGCTTTTCCGGGACAGGCCTATCTATGGCTACACCTTC.

This sequence joins TRBV4-3 and TRBJ2-1; 9 bases fit TRBD2. Germline V lookup: CDR1 LGHNA, CDR2 YSLEER. The CDR3 is 16 residues long. V lost 0 bases, J lost 3 bases, and 3 bases stayed unmatched. DNA for the CDR3: TGCGCCAGCAGCCAAGAAAGCGGGGGGTTCTACAATGAGCAGTTCTTC. This translates into CASSQESGGFYNEQFF.

The chain links TRBV11-2 to TRBJ2-3; D gene uncertain. The germline gives CDR1 SGHAT, CDR2 FQNNGV. Trimming took 3 bases from V and 3 from J, leaving 7 bases between them. This CDR3 is built from 13 residues. This CDR3 is CASSLFATDTQYF. CDR3 DNA: TGTGCCAGCAGCTTGTTCGCGACAGATACGCAGTATTTT.

The chain links TRBV6-1 to TRBJ1-1, with D tentatively TRBD1 (5 bases). Germline CDR1 reads MNHNS; CDR2 reads SASEGT. V gave up 2 bases and J gave up 6 bases, with 13 bases separating them. The CDR3 has 14 amino acids. Here the CDR3 reads CASSERQGSAEAFF. In nucleotides, the CDR3 is TGTGCCAGCAGTGAAAGGCAGGGAAGCGCTGAAGCTTTCTTT.

V usage is TRBV6-6 and J usage is TRBJ1-5; D is unresolved. The CDR3 loop spans 14 amino acids. The V end was cut by 2 bases, the J end by 8 bases, with 13 bases between. Per germline, CDR1 MNHNY and CDR2 SVGAGI (reference sequence). The CDR3 region is CASSYVEGSEPQHF. The CDR3, as DNA: TGTGCCAGCAGTTACGTCGAGGGATCGGAGCCCCAGCATTTT.

V is TRBV30 and J is TRBJ1-2; the match to TRBD1 covers 8 bases. Germline V gene lookup returns CDR1 GTSNPN and CDR2 SVGIG (reference sequence). The CDR3 is 13 residues long. J lost 8 bases, V lost 2 bases, and 7 bases had no gene match. The CDR3, as DNA: TGTGCCTGGAGTACCTCCGACAGGGGAGGCTACACCTTC. Protein: CAWSTSDRGGYTF.

CDR3 region: CASRPEDSSSYNEQFF. CDR3 DNA: TGTGCAAGTCGCCCCGAGGACAGCAGCTCCTACAATGAGCAGTTCTTC. The chain uses TRBV12-2 and TRBJ2-1; the table assigns TRBD1, which was not confirmed against the DNA. TRBV12-2 is tagged as a pseudogene. The CDR3 loop spans 16 amino acids.

The rearrangement links TRBV7-3 to TRBJ2-3, with D possibly TRBD2 on 6 matching bases. Per the germline V gene, CDR1 is SGHTA and CDR2 is FQGTGA. V dropped 2 bases and J dropped 1 base, with 13 bases sitting between them. This CDR3 has 16 residues. CDR3 DNA: TGTGCCAGCAGCTTAGGGGTGGGCGGGGGCACAGATACGCAGTATTTT. Amino acids: CASSLGVGGGTDTQYF.

The chain carries TRBV7-2 and TRBJ2-7; 7 positions agree with TRBD1. The CDR3 has 12 amino acids. CDR1 and CDR2 (germline): SGHTA, FQGNSA. Germline trimming cut 5 bases from V and 8 bases from J; bases unmatched to any gene: 6. The CDR3: CASSHPQGQQYF. In DNA, the CDR3 is TGTGCCAGCAGCCACCCACAGGGGCAGCAGTACTTC.

This clone occurred a few times. The chain combines TRBV10-2 with TRBJ1-1, with a weak D call TRBD1 (6 bases). V lost 3 bases and J 2 bases, leaving 7 bases between the germline ends. Germline V lookup: CDR1 WSHSY, CDR2 SAAADI. This CDR3 is built from 13 residues. CDR3 nucleotides: TGCGCCAGCAGTGACAGGGGCAACACTGAAGCTTTCTTT. Translating gives CASSDRGNTEAFF.

This rearrangement joins TRBV30 to TRBJ1-2; 7 bases match TRBD1. The CDR3 sequence is 15 residues long. CDR1 and CDR2 from the germline V gene are GTSNPN and SVGIG (reference sequence). Unmatched junction bases numbered 8, after V lost 3 bases and J lost 1 base. Here the CDR3 reads CAWSVTGRLNYGYTF. Here the CDR3 DNA reads TGTGCCTGGAGCGTGACAGGGCGCCTTAACTATGGCTACACCTTC.

The chain carries TRBV10-2 and TRBJ2-1; TRBD2 matches at 7 bases. V shed 10 bases, J shed 5 bases, and the junction held 5 bases outside the gene matches. This CDR3 is 12 amino acids long. The germline V gene has CDR1 WSHSY and CDR2 SAAADI. This CDR3 reads CATFLADNEQFF. The CDR3 nucleotides are TGCGCCACCTTCCTAGCGGACAATGAGCAGTTCTTC.

The chain is built from TRBV27 and TRBJ2-3; possible D gene TRBD1, 5 bases. Trimming cost V 6 bases and J 7 bases, with 20 bases left between them. From germline, CDR1 is MNHEY and CDR2 SMNVEV (reference sequence). This CDR3 comprises 15 residues. Here the CDR3 reads CASSPWGSFTHTQYF. CDR3 DNA: TGTGCCAGCAGCCCCTGGGGCTCCTTCACGCATACGCAGTATTTT.

This clone was picked up many times. This chain links TRBV19 with TRBJ2-7, with 9 bases aligning to TRBD2. The length of the CDR3 is 15 residues. Per the germline V gene, CDR1 is LNHDA and CDR2 is SQIVND (reference sequence). Trimming at V came to 4 bases and at J to 3 bases, leaving 7 bases not matched to a gene. Here the CDR3 reads CASSTAASGVYEQYF. CDR3 DNA sequence: TGTGCCAGTAGTACTGCGGCTAGCGGGGTCTACGAGCAGTACTTC.

V and J are TRBV14 and TRBJ2-4, with a possible D match to TRBD2 (7 bases). Germline-derived CDR1 and CDR2 are SGHDN and FVKESK. V was pared by 4 bases and J by 8 bases, with 15 bases between. The CDR3 runs to 14 residues. The CDR3 loop is CASSLGGRGYIQYF. CDR3 sequence (DNA): TGTGCCAGCAGCCTCGGGGGGCGGGGGTACATTCAGTACTTC.

The rearrangement joins TRBV7-2 to TRBJ2-5, with 7 nucleotides matching TRBD1. The V gene's germline CDR1 is SGHTA and CDR2 FQGNSA. The CDR3 runs to 14 residues. The V gene end was trimmed by 2 bases and the J gene end by 5 bases; junction bases not matched to a gene: 5. As DNA, the CDR3 is TGTGCCAGCAGCTTATTTCAGGGGGTGGAGACCCAGTACTTC. Protein sequence: CASSLFQGVETQYF.

This rearrangement joins TRBV7-9 to TRBJ2-7; 11 bases agree with TRBD1. Trimming at V came to 5 bases and at J to 4 bases, leaving 4 bases not matched to a gene. There are 14 residues in the CDR3. Germline-derived CDR1 and CDR2 are SEHNR and FQNEAQ (reference sequence). The CDR3 sequence: CASSPDRGRYEQYF. CDR3 nucleotides: TGTGCCAGCAGCCCGGACAGGGGGCGGTACGAGCAGTACTTC. The complete variable domain, with remaining parts taken from reference TRBV7-9 and TRBJ2-7, reads DTGVSQNPRHKITKRGQNVTFRCDPISEHNRLYWYRQTLGQGPEFLTYFQNEAQLEKSRLLSDRFSAERPKGSFSTLEIQRTEQGDSAMYLCASSPDRGRYEQYFGPGTRLTVT.

The chain employs TRBV15 and TRBJ1-2, with D tentatively TRBD1 (6 bases). Germline CDR1 and CDR2: LNHNV and YYDKDF (reference sequence). Between the trimmed V and J ends, which lost 2 bases and 6 bases, there was a span of 16 bases. The CDR3 totals 15 residues. As DNA, the CDR3 is TGTGCCACCAGCAGAATTAGCAGGGGTAATGATGGCTACACCTTC. It specifies CATSRISRGNDGYTF.

This clone was counted between two and nine times. The chain carries TRBV9 and TRBJ2-3; 9 bases align to TRBD2. J gave up 8 bases and V 1 base, and 11 bases lay outside the gene matches. Per the germline V gene, CDR1 is SGDLS and CDR2 is YYNGEE. CDR3 length: 16 amino acids. The DNA of the CDR3 is TGTGCCAGCAGCGTAAATCGCGGGGGGGGAGCGGGTACGCAGTATTTT. Translated, it gives CASSVNRGGGAGTQYF.